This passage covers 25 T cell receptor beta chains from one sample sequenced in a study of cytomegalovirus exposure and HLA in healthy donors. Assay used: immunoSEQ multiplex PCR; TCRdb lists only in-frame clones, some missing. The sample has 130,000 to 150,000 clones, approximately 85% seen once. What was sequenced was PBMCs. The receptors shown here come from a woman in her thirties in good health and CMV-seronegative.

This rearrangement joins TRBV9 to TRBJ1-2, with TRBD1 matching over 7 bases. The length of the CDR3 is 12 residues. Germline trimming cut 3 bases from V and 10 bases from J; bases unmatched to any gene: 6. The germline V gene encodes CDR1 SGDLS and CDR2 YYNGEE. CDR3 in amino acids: CASSGDSRYYTF. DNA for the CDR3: TGTGCCAGCAGCGGGGACAGTCGATACTACACCTTC. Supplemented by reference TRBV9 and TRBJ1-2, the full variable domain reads DSGVTQTPKHLITATGQRVTLRCSPRSGDLSVYWYQQSLDQGLQFLIQYYNGEERAKGNILERFSAQQFPDLHSELNLSSLELGDSALYFCASSGDSRYYTFGSGTRLTVV.

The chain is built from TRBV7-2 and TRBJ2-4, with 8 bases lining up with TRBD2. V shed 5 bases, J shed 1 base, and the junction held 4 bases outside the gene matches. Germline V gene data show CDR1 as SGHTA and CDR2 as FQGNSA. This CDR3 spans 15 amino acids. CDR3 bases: TGTGCCAGCAGCCAACCGGGGGGGGCCAAAAACATTCAGTACTTC. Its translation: CASSQPGGAKNIQYF.

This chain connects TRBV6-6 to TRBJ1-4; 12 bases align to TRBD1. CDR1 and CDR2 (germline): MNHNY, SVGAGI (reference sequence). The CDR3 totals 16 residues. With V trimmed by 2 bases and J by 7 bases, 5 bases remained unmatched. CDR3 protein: CASSYLGTGGGEKLFF. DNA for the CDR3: TGTGCCAGCAGTTACCTTGGGACAGGGGGCGGTGAAAAACTGTTTTTT.

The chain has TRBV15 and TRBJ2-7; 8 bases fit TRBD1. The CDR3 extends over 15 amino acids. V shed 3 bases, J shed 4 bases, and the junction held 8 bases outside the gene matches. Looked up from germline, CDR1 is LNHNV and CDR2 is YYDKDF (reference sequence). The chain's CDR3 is CATSSLGGQAYEQYF. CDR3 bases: TGTGCCACCAGCAGTTTAGGGGGACAGGCTTACGAGCAGTACTTC.

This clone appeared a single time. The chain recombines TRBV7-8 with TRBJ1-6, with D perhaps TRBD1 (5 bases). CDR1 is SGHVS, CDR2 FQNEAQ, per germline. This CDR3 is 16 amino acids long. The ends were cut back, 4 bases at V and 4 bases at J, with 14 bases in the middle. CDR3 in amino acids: CASSSRRGIYNSPLHF. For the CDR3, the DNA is TGTGCCAGCAGCTCGAGGAGGGGAATTTATAATTCACCCCTCCACTTT.

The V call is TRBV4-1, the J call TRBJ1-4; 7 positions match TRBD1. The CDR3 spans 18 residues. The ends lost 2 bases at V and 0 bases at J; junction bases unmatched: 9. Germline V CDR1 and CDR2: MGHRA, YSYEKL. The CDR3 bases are TGCGCCAGCAGCCAAATCCTAGGGGGCGAGGCAACTAATGAAAAACTGTTTTTT. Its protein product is CASSQILGGEATNEKLFF.

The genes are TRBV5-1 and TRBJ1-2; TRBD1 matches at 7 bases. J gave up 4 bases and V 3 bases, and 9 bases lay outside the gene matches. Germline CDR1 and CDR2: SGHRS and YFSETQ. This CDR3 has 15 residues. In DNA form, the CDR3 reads TGCGCCAGCAGCTACGACAGGGACCCTTCCTATGGCTACACCTTC. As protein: CASSYDRDPSYGYTF.

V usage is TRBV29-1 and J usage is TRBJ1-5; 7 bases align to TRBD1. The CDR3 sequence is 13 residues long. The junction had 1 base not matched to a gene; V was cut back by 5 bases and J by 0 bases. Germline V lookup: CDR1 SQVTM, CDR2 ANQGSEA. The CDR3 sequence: CSVRDSSNQPQHF. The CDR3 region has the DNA TGCAGCGTTCGGGACAGTAGCAATCAGCCCCAGCATTTT.

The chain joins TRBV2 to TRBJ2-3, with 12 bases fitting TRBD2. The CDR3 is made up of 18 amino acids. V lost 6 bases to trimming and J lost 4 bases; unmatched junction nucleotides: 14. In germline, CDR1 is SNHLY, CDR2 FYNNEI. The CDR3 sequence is CASREKLPSGGAPDTQYF. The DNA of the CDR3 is TGTGCCAGCAGGGAAAAGCTACCTAGCGGGGGGGCCCCAGATACGCAGTATTTT.

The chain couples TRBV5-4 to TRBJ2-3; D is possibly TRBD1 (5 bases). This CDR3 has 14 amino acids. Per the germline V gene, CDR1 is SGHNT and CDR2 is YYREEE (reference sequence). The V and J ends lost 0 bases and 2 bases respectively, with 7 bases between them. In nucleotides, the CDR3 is TGTGCCAGCAGCTTGGAAGGGGTCACAGATACGCAGTATTTT. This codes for CASSLEGVTDTQYF.

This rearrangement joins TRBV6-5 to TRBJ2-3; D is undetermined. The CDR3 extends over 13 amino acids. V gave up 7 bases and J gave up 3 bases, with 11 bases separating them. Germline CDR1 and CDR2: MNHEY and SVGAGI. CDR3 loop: CASTPVWTDTQYF. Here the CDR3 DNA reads TGTGCCAGCACCCCGGTCTGGACAGATACGCAGTATTTT.

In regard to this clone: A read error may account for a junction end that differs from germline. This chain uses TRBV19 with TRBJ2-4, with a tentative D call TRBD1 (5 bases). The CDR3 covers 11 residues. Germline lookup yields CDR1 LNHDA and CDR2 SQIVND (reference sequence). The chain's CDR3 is CASSIAGRAAF. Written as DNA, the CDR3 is TGTGCCAGTAGTATAGCTGGCAGGGCAGCGTTC.

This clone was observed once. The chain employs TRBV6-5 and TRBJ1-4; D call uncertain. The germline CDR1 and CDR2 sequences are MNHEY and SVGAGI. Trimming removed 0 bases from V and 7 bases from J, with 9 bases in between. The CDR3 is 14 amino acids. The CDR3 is CASSYSRGGEKLFF. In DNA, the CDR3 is TGTGCCAGCAGTTACTCGCGGGGTGGTGAAAAACTGTTTTTT.

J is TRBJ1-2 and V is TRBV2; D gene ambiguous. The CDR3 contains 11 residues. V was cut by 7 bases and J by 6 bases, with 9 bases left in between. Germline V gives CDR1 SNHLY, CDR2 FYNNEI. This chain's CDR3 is CASTLSHGYTF. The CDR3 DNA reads TGTGCCAGCACCCTTAGCCATGGCTACACCTTC.

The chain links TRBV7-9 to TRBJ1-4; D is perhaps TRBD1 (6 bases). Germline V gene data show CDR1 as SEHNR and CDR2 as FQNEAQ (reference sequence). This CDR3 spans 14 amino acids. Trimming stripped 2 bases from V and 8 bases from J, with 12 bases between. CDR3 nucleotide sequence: TGTGCCAGCAGCTTAACAGGGTTCGTGGAAAAACTGTTTTTT. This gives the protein CASSLTGFVEKLFF.

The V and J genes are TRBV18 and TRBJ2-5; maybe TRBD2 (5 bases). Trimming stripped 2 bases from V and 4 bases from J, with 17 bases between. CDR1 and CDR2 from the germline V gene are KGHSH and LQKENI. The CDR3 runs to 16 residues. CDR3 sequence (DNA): TGTGCCAGCTCACCATATGAGGGTTTGTCCGGAGAGACCCAGTACTTC. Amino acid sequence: CASSPYEGLSGETQYF.

The CDR3 protein is CASSPRAKEKLFF. CDR3 nucleotides: TGTGCCAGCAGCCCGCGGGCCAAGGAAAAACTGTTTTTT. This rearrangement joins TRBV7-2 to TRBJ1-4, with D uncertain. Trimming pared 5 bases from V and 8 bases from J, leaving 12 bases between. The CDR3 has 13 residues. Germline CDR1 reads SGHTA; CDR2 reads FQGNSA. Full variable domain (missing parts from reference TRBV7-2 and TRBJ1-4): GAGVSQSPSNKVTEKGKDVELRCDPISGHTALYWYRQSLGQGLEFLIYFQGNSAPDKSGLPSDRFSAERTGGSVSTLTIQRTQQEDSAVYLCASSPRAKEKLFFGSGTQLSVL.

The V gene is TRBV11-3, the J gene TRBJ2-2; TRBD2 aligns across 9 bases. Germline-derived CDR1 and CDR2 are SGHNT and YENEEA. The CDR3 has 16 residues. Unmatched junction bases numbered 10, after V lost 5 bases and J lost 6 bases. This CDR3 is CASSPGTSSAPGELFF. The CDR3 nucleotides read TGTGCCAGCAGCCCCGGGACTAGCTCGGCCCCCGGGGAGCTGTTTTTT.

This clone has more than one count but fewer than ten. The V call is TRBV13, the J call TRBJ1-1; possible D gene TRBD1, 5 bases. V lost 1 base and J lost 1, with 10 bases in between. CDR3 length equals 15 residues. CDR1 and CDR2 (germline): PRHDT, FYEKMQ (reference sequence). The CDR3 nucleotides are TGTGCCAGCAGCTTAGACCAAGGACAGAACACTGAAGCTTTCTTT. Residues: CASSLDQGQNTEAFF.

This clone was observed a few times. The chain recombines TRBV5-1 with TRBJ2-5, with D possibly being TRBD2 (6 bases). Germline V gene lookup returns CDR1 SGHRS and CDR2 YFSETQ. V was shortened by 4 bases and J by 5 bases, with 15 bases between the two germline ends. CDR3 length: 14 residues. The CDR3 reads CASSLRGGVETQYF. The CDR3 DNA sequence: TGCGCCAGCAGCCTCCGTGGCGGGGTCGAGACCCAGTACTTC. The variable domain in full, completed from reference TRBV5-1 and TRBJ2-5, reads KAGVTQTPRYLIKTRGQQVTLSCSPISGHRSVSWYQQTPGQGLQFLFEYFSETQRNKGNFPGRFSGRQFSNSRSEMNVSTLELGDSALYLCASSLRGGVETQYFGPGTRLLVL.

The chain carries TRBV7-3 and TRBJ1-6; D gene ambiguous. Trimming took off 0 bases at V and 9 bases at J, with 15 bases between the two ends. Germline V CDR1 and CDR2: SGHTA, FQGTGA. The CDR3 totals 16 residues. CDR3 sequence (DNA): TGTGCCAGCAGCTTAACGTATGCGGGAGGTGGTTCACCCCTCCACTTT. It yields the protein CASSLTYAGGGSPLHF. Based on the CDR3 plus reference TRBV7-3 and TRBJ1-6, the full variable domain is GAGVSQTPSNKVTEKGKYVELRCDPISGHTALYWYRQSLGQGPEFLIYFQGTGAADDSGLPNDRFFAVRPEGSVSTLKIQRTERGDSAVYLCASSLTYAGGGSPLHFGNGTRLTVT.

The CDR3: CASSQNVGADTQYF. CDR3 in DNA: TGCGCCAGCAGCCAAAATGTTGGGGCGGATACGCAGTATTTT. The chain is built from TRBV4-3 and TRBJ2-3, with D possibly being TRBD1 (5 bases). The V gene lost 2 bases and the J gene lost 6 bases, with 12 bases spanning the gap. Germline V gene lookup returns CDR1 LGHNA and CDR2 YSLEER. There are 14 residues in the CDR3.

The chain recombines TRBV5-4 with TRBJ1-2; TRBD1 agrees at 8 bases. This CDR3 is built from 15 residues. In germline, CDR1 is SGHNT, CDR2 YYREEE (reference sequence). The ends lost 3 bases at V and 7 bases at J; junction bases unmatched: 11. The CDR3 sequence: CASSSSGTGSSGYTF. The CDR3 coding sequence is TGTGCCAGCAGCTCGTCTGGGACAGGTTCCTCTGGCTACACCTTC. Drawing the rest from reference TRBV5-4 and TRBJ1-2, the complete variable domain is ETGVTQSPTHLIKTRGQQVTLRCSSQSGHNTVSWYQQALGQGPQFIFQYYREEENGRGNFPPRFSGLQFPNYSSELNVNALELDDSALYLCASSSSGTGSSGYTFGSGTRLTVV.

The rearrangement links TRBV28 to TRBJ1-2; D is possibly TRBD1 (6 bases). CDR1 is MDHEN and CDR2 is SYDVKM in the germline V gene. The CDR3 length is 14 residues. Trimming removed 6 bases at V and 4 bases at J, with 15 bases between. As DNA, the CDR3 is TGTGCCAGCAGCTCCCCCCAGGGGATCTATGGCTACACCTTC. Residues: CASSSPQGIYGYTF.

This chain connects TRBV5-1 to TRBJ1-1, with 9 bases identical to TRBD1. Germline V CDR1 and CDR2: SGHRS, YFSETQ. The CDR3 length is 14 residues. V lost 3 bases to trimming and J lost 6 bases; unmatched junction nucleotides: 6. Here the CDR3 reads CASSSQGARSEAFF. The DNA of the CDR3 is TGCGCCAGCAGCTCACAGGGGGCTAGGTCTGAAGCTTTCTTT. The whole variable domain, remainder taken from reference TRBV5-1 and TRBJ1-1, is KAGVTQTPRYLIKTRGQQVTLSCSPISGHRSVSWYQQTPGQGLQFLFEYFSETQRNKGNFPGRFSGRQFSNSRSEMNVSTLELGDSALYLCASSSQGARSEAFFGQGTRLTVV.